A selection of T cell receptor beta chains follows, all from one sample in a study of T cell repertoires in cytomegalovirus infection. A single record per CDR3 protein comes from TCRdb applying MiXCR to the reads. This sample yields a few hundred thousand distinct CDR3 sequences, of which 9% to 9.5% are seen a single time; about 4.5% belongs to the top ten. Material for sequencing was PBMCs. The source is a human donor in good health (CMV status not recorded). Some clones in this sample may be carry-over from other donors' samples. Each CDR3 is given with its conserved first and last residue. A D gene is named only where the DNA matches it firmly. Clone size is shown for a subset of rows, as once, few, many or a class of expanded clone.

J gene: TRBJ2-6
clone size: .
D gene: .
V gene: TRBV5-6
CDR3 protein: CASSRTPDAYSGANVLTF
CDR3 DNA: TGTGCCAGCAGCCGAACTCCGGACGCCTACTCTGGGGCCAACGTCCTGACTTTC

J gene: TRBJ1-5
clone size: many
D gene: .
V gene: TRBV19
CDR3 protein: CASSLNNQPQHF
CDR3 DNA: TGTGCCAGTAGCCTGAACAATCAGCCCCAGCATTTT

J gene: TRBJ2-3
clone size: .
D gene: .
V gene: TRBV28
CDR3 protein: CASSLAGRRLALRDTQYF
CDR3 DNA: TGTGCCAGCAGTTTAGCAGGACGTAGACTGGCTTTACGAGATACGCAGTATTTT

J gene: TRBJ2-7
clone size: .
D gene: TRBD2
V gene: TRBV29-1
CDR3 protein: CSALEGRDSASYEQYF
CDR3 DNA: TGCAGCGCGCTGGAGGGGAGGGACTCTGCTTCCTACGAGCAGTACTTC

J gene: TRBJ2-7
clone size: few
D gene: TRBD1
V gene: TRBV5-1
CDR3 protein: CASSPDRGNYEQYF
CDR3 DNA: TGCGCCAGCAGCCCAGACAGGGGAAACTACGAGCAGTACTTC

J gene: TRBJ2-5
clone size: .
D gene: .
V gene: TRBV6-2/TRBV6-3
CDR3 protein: CASKGAGETQYF
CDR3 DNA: TGTGCCAGCAAGGGGGCGGGGGAGACCCAGTACTTC

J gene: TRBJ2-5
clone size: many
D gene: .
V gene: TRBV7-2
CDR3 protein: CASSLEGWRVQETQYF
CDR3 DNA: TGTGCCAGCAGCTTAGAGGGCTGGCGGGTCCAAGAGACCCAGTACTTC

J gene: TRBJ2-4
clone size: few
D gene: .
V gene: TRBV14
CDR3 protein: CASSQDLRGRKNIQYF
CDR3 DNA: TGTGCCAGCAGCCAAGATCTACGGGGCCGCAAAAACATTCAGTACTTC

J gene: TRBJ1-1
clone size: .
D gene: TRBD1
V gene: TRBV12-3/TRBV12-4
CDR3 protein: CASSSPGQRQEAFF
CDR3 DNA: TGTGCCAGCAGTTCTCCGGGACAGAGACAAGAAGCTTTCTTT

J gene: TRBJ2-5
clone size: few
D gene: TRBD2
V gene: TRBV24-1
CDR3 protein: CATSDFSGGQETQYF
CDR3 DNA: TGTGCCACCAGTGATTTCTCGGGGGGGCAAGAGACCCAGTACTTC

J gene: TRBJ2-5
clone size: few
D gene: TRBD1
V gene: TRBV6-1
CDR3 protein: CASGGTGGPSAQYF
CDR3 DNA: TGTGCCAGCGGTGGGACAGGGGGCCCCAGCGCCCAGTACTTC

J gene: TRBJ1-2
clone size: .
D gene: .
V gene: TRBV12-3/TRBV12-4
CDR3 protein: CASRNVYGYTF
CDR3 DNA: TGTGCCAGCAGGAACGTTTATGGCTACACCTTC

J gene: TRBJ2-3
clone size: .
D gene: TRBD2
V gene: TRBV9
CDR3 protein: CASSVGGSGGPTDTQYF
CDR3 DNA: TGTGCCAGCAGCGTAGGGGGTAGCGGGGGACCCACAGATACGCAGTATTTT

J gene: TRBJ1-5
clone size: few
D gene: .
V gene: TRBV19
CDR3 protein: CASRGLGRSLSNQPQHF
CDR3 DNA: TGTGCCAGTAGGGGTCTAGGCAGGAGTCTTAGCAATCAGCCCCAGCATTTT

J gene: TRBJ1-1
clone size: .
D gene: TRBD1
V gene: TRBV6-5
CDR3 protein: CASSYLDRENTEAFF
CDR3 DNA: TGTGCCAGCAGTTACCTGGACAGGGAGAACACTGAAGCTTTCTTT

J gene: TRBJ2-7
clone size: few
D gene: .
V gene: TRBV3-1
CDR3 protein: CASSHEPQGMIVYEQYF
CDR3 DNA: TGTGCCAGCAGCCACGAGCCACAGGGAATGATTGTCTACGAGCAGTACTTC

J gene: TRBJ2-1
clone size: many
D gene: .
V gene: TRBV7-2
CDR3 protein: CASSLALGAVGEQFF
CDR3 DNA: TGTGCCAGCAGCTTAGCGCTGGGGGCAGTCGGTGAGCAGTTCTTC

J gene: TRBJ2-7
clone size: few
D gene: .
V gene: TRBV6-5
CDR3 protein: CASGRIAYEQYF
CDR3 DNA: TGTGCCAGCGGGAGGATCGCATACGAGCAGTACTTC

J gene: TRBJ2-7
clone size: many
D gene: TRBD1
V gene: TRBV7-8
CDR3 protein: CASTIGTAKVYEQYF
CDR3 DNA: TGTGCCAGCACCATTGGGACAGCTAAAGTCTACGAGCAGTACTTC

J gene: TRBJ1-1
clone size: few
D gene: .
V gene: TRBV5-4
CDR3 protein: CASSPPTGNTEAFF
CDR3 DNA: TGTGCCAGCAGCCCCCCGACAGGGAACACTGAAGCTTTCTTT

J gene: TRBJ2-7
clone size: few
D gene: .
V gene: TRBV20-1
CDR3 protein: CSAGRYPTASYEQYF
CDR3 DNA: TGCAGTGCTGGGCGGTACCCAACCGCGTCCTACGAGCAGTACTTC

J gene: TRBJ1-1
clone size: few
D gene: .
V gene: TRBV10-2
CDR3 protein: CASSARLTEAFF
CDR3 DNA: TGCGCCAGCAGTGCGAGACTCACTGAAGCTTTCTTT

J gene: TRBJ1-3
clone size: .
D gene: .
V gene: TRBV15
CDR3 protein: CATSREAGNTIYF
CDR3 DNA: TGTGCCACCAGCAGAGAGGCTGGAAACACCATATATTTT

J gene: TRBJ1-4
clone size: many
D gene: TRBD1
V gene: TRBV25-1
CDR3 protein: CASSRDRPATNEKLFF
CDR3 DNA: TGTGCCAGCAGCCGGGACAGACCTGCAACTAATGAAAAACTGTTTTTT

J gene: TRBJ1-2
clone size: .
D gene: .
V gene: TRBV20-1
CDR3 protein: CSARVSERYGYTF
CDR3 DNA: TGCAGTGCTAGAGTTTCAGAGCGCTATGGCTACACCTTC

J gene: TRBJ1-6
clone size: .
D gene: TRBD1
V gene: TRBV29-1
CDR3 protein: CSVGQGINSPLHF
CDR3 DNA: TGCAGCGTCGGACAGGGGATTAATTCACCCCTCCACTTT

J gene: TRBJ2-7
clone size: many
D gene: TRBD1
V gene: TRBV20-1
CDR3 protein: CSAGQGPYEQYF
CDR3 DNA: TGCAGTGCTGGACAGGGCCCCTACGAGCAGTACTTC

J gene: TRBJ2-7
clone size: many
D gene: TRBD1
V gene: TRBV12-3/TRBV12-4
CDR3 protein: CASRDRGHDEQYF
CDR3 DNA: TGTGCCAGCAGGGACAGGGGGCACGACGAGCAGTACTTC

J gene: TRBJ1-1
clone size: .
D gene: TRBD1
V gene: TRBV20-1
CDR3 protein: CSGDRGGEAFF
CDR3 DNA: TGCAGTGGGGACAGGGGTGGTGAAGCTTTCTTT

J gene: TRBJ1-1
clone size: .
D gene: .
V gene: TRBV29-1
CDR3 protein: CSGRAQRNTEAFF
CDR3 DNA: TGCAGCGGGAGGGCCCAAAGGAACACTGAAGCTTTCTTT

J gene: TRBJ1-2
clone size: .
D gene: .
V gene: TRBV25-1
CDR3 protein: CASSESGYRGYTF
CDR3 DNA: TGTGCCAGCAGTGAATCTGGTTATCGGGGCTACACCTTC

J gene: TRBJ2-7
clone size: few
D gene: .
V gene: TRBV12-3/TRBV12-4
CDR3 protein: CASSFTGSEQYF
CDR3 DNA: TGTGCCAGCAGTTTCACAGGGAGCGAGCAGTACTTC

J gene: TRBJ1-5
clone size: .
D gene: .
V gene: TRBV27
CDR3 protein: CASSFTGRQPQHF
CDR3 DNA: TGTGCCAGCAGTTTCACGGGTAGGCAGCCCCAGCATTTT

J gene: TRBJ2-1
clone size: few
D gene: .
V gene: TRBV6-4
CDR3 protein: CASSESLGGLDEQFF
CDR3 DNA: TGTGCCAGCAGTGAATCCCTGGGGGGTTTGGATGAGCAGTTCTTC

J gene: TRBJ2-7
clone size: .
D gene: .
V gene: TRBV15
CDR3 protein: CATSTPSDSYEQYF
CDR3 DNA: TGTGCCACCAGCACCCCCAGCGACTCCTACGAGCAGTACTTC

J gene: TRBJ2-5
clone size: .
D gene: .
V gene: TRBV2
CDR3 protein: CASSEWIVRETQYF
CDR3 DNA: TGTGCCAGCAGTGAATGGATAGTTCGAGAGACCCAGTACTTC

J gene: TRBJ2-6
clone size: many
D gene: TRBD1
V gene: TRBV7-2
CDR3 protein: CASSSDRGRAGANVLTF
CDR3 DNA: TGTGCCAGCAGCTCGGACAGGGGGCGCGCTGGGGCCAACGTCCTGACTTTC

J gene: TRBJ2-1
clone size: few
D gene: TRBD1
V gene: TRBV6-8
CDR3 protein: CATLDRGRYPYNEQFF
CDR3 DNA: TGTGCCACCTTGGACAGGGGGCGATATCCCTACAATGAGCAGTTCTTC

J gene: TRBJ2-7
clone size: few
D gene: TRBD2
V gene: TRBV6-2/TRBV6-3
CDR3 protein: CASSYRGLAGAYEQYF
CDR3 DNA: TGTGCCAGCAGTTACAGAGGACTAGCGGGGGCCTACGAGCAGTACTTC

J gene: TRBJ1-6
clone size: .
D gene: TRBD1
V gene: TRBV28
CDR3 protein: CASSGDRGFYPSPLHF
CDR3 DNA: TGTGCCAGCAGTGGTGACAGGGGATTCTACCCTTCACCCCTCCACTTT

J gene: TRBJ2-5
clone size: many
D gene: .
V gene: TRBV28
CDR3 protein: CASSLSTGPQETQYF
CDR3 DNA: TGTGCCAGCAGCCTTTCCACGGGTCCCCAAGAGACCCAGTACTTC